The rows below give T cell receptor beta chains drawn from one sample of a study of shared clonotypes between healthy human individuals. TCRdb's copy holds only in-frame clones and misses some; the assay was immunoSEQ multiplex PCR. Of some 2.1 million clones listed, approximately 92% are singletons. The material sequenced was naive CD8+ T cells from PBMCs. The receptors originated from a young man in good health. Some clones in this sample may be carry-over from other donors' samples. Both conserved end residues are part of each CDR3. D genes are given only for firm matches. Not all rows give a size; the values are once, few, many and, for expanded clones, a class.

V: TRBV29-1; J: TRBJ2-5; size: .; D: .; DNA: TGCAGCGTTGGGGACCAGGAAGAGACCCAGTACTTC; CDR3: CSVGDQEETQYF
V: TRBV9; J: TRBJ2-2; size: once; D: .; DNA: TGTGCCAGCCGCCATTACACCGGGGAGCTGTTTTTT; CDR3: CASRHYTGELFF
V: TRBV1; J: TRBJ2-1; size: .; D: .; DNA: TGCACCAGCAGCCAAGTACTAGCGGGAGTGTCCTACAATGAGCAGTTCTTC; CDR3: CTSSQVLAGVSYNEQFF
V: TRBV7-9; J: TRBJ1-2; size: once; D: .; DNA: TGTGCCAGCAGCTTAGCCCGAACCAACTATGGCTACACCTTC; CDR3: CASSLARTNYGYTF
V: TRBV7-9; J: TRBJ1-4; size: .; D: .; DNA: TGTGCCAGCAGCCCGGTTGGTTTTAATGAAAAACTGTTTTTT; CDR3: CASSPVGFNEKLFF
V: TRBV11-2; J: TRBJ1-1; size: .; D: .; DNA: TGTGCCAGCAGCTTAGACAAGGGATCAACAAATGAAGCTTTCTTT; CDR3: CASSLDKGSTNEAFF
V: TRBV7-9; J: TRBJ2-1; size: .; D: TRBD2; DNA: TGTGCCAGCAGCTCTAGCGGATTCCTATACAATGAGCAGTTCTTC; CDR3: CASSSSGFLYNEQFF
V: TRBV4-2; J: TRBJ2-7; size: .; D: .; DNA: TGTGCCAGCAGCCAAGAATCGGTAGGGCACTACGAGCAGTACTTC; CDR3: CASSQESVGHYEQYF
V: TRBV27; J: TRBJ2-5; size: .; D: TRBD2; DNA: TGTGCCAGCAGTTTACTAGCGGGAGGGGAGACCCAGTACTTC; CDR3: CASSLLAGGETQYF
V: TRBV5-1; J: TRBJ2-7; size: .; D: TRBD2; DNA: TGCGCCAGCAGCTCGGGACTAGCGGGAGCCAGTGAGCAGTACTTC; CDR3: CASSSGLAGASEQYF
V: TRBV7-9; J: TRBJ2-1; size: .; D: TRBD2; DNA: TGTGCCAGCAGCTTAGTTGCGGGGGATTACAATGAGCAGTTCTTC; CDR3: CASSLVAGDYNEQFF
V: TRBV28; J: TRBJ1-6; size: .; D: TRBD1; DNA: TGTGCCAGCAGTTTGACAGGGTGGAATTCACCCCTCCACTTT; CDR3: CASSLTGWNSPLHF
V: TRBV10-2; J: TRBJ2-1; size: .; D: .; DNA: TGCGCCAGCAGCCTAGGGACGGGAGAGCCTATGGGCGATGAGCAGTTCTTC; CDR3: CASSLGTGEPMGDEQFF
V: TRBV2; J: TRBJ2-7; size: .; D: TRBD1; DNA: TGTGCCAGCGAGGACAGGTCTCGCTACGAGCAGTACTTC; CDR3: CASEDRSRYEQYF
V: TRBV28; J: TRBJ2-2; size: .; D: .; DNA: TGTGCCAGCAGTTTATACGGGATGGACACCGGGGAGCTGTTTTTT; CDR3: CASSLYGMDTGELFF
V: TRBV5-4; J: TRBJ2-2; size: .; D: .; DNA: TGTGCCAGCAGCCACATATCCGGGGAGCTGTTTTTT; CDR3: CASSHISGELFF
V: TRBV9; J: TRBJ1-3; size: once; D: .; DNA: TGTGCCAGCAGCGTAGAACAGGGCCCCTCTGGAAACACCATATATTTT; CDR3: CASSVEQGPSGNTIYF
V: TRBV7-2; J: TRBJ1-1; size: .; D: TRBD1; DNA: TGTGCCAGCAGCGGGGGACAGTACGGTACTGAAGCTTTCTTT; CDR3: CASSGGQYGTEAFF
V: TRBV19; J: TRBJ2-3; size: .; D: .; DNA: TGTGCCAGTACCATCACAGGGTTCACAGATACGCAGTATTTT; CDR3: CASTITGFTDTQYF
V: TRBV7-3; J: TRBJ2-7; size: .; D: .; DNA: TGTGCCAGCAGCTTAATGGTAGCTAGCGAAGACGAGCAGTACTTC; CDR3: CASSLMVASEDEQYF
V: TRBV10-3; J: TRBJ2-5; size: once; D: .; DNA: TGTGCCATCAGTGGGGCGGAGGGGGCCTGGGAGACCCAGTACTTC; CDR3: CAISGAEGAWETQYF
V: TRBV6-5; J: TRBJ2-2; size: .; D: TRBD2; DNA: TGTGCCAGCAGTCTCGGACTAGCCGGGCCCGGGGAGCTGTTTTTT; CDR3: CASSLGLAGPGELFF
V: TRBV11-2; J: TRBJ2-7; size: .; D: TRBD2; DNA: TGTGCCAGCAGCTCTAGAGCGGGATTAGCCACTGACTACGAGCAGTACTTC; CDR3: CASSSRAGLATDYEQYF
V: TRBV25-1; J: TRBJ2-7; size: .; D: TRBD1; DNA: TGTGCCAGCACAGAAAGGGGGCGGATTTACGAGCAGTACTTC; CDR3: CASTERGRIYEQYF
V: TRBV29-1; J: TRBJ2-3; size: .; D: .; DNA: TGCAGCGTTGTTGGCGGTATCACAGATACGCAGTATTTT; CDR3: CSVVGGITDTQYF
V: TRBV4-3; J: TRBJ2-7; size: .; D: TRBD2; DNA: TGCGCCAGCAGCCAAGATCGGCTAGCGGGAGGCTACGAGCAGTACTTC; CDR3: CASSQDRLAGGYEQYF
V: TRBV7-2; J: TRBJ2-1; size: .; D: TRBD2; DNA: TGTGCCAGCAGCCCCGAGATGGGGGGGTACAATGAGCAGTTCTTC; CDR3: CASSPEMGGYNEQFF
V: TRBV7-9; J: TRBJ1-3; size: once; D: .; DNA: TGTGCCAGCAGCTTAGTCTTACGGAGCTCTGGAAACACCATATATTTT; CDR3: CASSLVLRSSGNTIYF
V: TRBV10-2; J: TRBJ2-5; size: once; D: TRBD2; DNA: TGCGCCAGCAGCCGGGGACTAGCGGGCGCCCAAGAGACCCAGTACTTC; CDR3: CASSRGLAGAQETQYF
V: TRBV19; J: TRBJ2-7; size: .; D: .; DNA: TGTGCCAGTAGTGCAATGGCCGGGGTAGACTACGAGCAGTACTTC; CDR3: CASSAMAGVDYEQYF
V: TRBV5-1; J: TRBJ2-2; size: .; D: TRBD2; DNA: TGCGCCAGCAGCTTGGCGGGCGGGGGAGAGAACACCGGGGAGCTGTTTTTT; CDR3: CASSLAGGGENTGELFF
V: TRBV27; J: TRBJ1-2; size: .; D: .; DNA: TGTGCCAGCAGTTTATCGGGTGCTGGCTACACCTTC; CDR3: CASSLSGAGYTF
V: TRBV4-3; J: TRBJ2-5; size: .; D: TRBD2; DNA: TGCGCCAGCAGCCAAGCCAGGACTAGCGGGAGAAAAGAGACCCAGTACTTC; CDR3: CASSQARTSGRKETQYF
V: TRBV7-9; J: TRBJ2-7; size: once; D: .; DNA: TGTGCCAGCAGCTTAGGGTCCCCAGCTACCTACGAGCAGTACTTC; CDR3: CASSLGSPATYEQYF
V: TRBV4-1; J: TRBJ1-1; size: .; D: .; DNA: TGCGCCAGCAGCCAAGATCGTACAGGGTACACTGAAGCTTTCTTT; CDR3: CASSQDRTGYTEAFF
V: TRBV5-1; J: TRBJ2-2; size: .; D: TRBD2; DNA: TGCGCCAGCAGCTTGGGGGTCAGCGGGAGACGCACCGGGGAGCTGTTTTTT; CDR3: CASSLGVSGRRTGELFF
V: TRBV27; J: TRBJ2-2; size: .; D: TRBD2; DNA: TGTGCCAGCAGTTTGGGACTAGCGGGGCGAGAGGAGCTGTTTTTT; CDR3: CASSLGLAGREELFF
V: TRBV16; J: TRBJ1-4; size: .; D: .; DNA: TGTGCCAGCAGCCTTACATCAACTAATGAAAAACTGTTTTTT; CDR3: CASSLTSTNEKLFF
V: TRBV7-9; J: TRBJ2-7; size: .; D: .; DNA: TGTGCCAGCAGCTCCCGGGACAACTCCTACGAGCAGTACTTC; CDR3: CASSSRDNSYEQYF
V: TRBV27; J: TRBJ2-4; size: .; D: .; DNA: TGTGCCAGCAGTTTAGGCACTCTAGCCAAAAACATTCAGTACTTC; CDR3: CASSLGTLAKNIQYF
V: TRBV28; J: TRBJ1-2; size: .; D: .; DNA: TGTGCCAGCAGTGCGAGGACACCCAATAACTATGGCTACACCTTC; CDR3: CASSARTPNNYGYTF
V: TRBV28; J: TRBJ1-1; size: .; D: .; DNA: TGTGCCAGCAGTTTGGCCCCTCGGCGGGCGGACACTGAAGCTTTCTTT; CDR3: CASSLAPRRADTEAFF
V: TRBV19; J: TRBJ1-3; size: .; D: .; DNA: TGTGCCAGTAGTCCGTACGACGGGGGAAACACCATATATTTT; CDR3: CASSPYDGGNTIYF
V: TRBV12-5; J: TRBJ1-5; size: .; D: TRBD1; DNA: TGTGCTACCATCCGGCTAGGGGGCTGGAAAAGCAATCAGCCCCAGCATTTT; CDR3: CATIRLGGWKSNQPQHF
V: TRBV11-2; J: TRBJ2-7; size: .; D: .; DNA: TGTGCCAGCAGCTTATGGACAAGCTCCTACGAGCAGTACTTC; CDR3: CASSLWTSSYEQYF
V: TRBV10-1; J: TRBJ2-7; size: .; D: TRBD1; DNA: TGCGCCAGCAGAGAGGGACAGGGTCCCTCCTACGAGCAGTACTTC; CDR3: CASREGQGPSYEQYF
V: TRBV7-9; J: TRBJ1-3; size: .; D: .; DNA: TGTGAAACAAAATCGGGAAACACCATATATTTT; CDR3: CETKSGNTIYF
V: TRBV27; J: TRBJ1-2; size: .; D: TRBD1; DNA: TGTGCCAGCAGTCCTCAATCCGGGACAGTCGACTATGGCTACACCTTC; CDR3: CASSPQSGTVDYGYTF
V: TRBV6-5; J: TRBJ1-2; size: once; D: .; DNA: TGTGCCAGCAGGGGGATGGACAGTCCCGCTTATGGCTACACCTTC; CDR3: CASRGMDSPAYGYTF
V: TRBV7-8; J: TRBJ2-1; size: once; D: .; DNA: TGTGCCAGCAGCTTACCACTCGACCCGACCGACAATGAGCAGTTCTTC; CDR3: CASSLPLDPTDNEQFF
V: TRBV6-6; J: TRBJ1-2; size: once; D: TRBD1; DNA: TGTGCCAGCACCCACAGGGGAAGACACAACTATGGCTACACCTTC; CDR3: CASTHRGRHNYGYTF
V: TRBV27; J: TRBJ2-1; size: few; D: TRBD2; DNA: TGTGCCAACCAAATAGCGGGAGGGAATTACAATGAGCAGTTCTTC; CDR3: CANQIAGGNYNEQFF
V: TRBV28; J: TRBJ1-3; size: .; D: .; DNA: TGTGCCAGCAGTTTATACGGAAACACCATATATTTT; CDR3: CASSLYGNTIYF
V: TRBV13; J: TRBJ2-1; size: once; D: TRBD1; DNA: TGTGCCAGCAGCCCCAGGGGGCGCGTGGAGCAGTTCTTC; CDR3: CASSPRGRVEQFF